These 11 T cell receptor beta chains were sequenced from one sample in a study of T cells in Graves' hyperthyroidism and ophthalmopathy. The CDR3 regions of TCR beta were amplified from RNA transcripts. TCR CDR3 regions were first amplified by RT-PCR with HTBI primers. TCRdb itself ran the multiplex PCR reads through MiXCR, one entry per CDR3 protein. Here the sample spans fewer than 900,000 distinct CDR3 sequences, 15% to 20% being singletons. Sequencing was performed on blood. The receptors were sampled from a woman aged 45-59 years with Graves' hyperthyroidism that later progressed to Graves' ophthalmopathy.

The chain is built from TRBV29-1 and TRBJ1-1; a possible D gene is TRBD1 (5 bases). V was shortened by 4 bases and J by 8 bases, with 14 bases between the two germline ends. This CDR3 region has 12 residues. CDR1 and CDR2 (germline): SQVTM, ANQGSEA. DNA of the CDR3: TGCAGCGTTGTAACAGGCCGCCTCGAAGCTTTCTTT. Protein product: CSVVTGRLEAFF. The full variable domain, with the rest looked up from reference TRBV29-1 and TRBJ1-1, is SAVISQKPSRDICQRGTSLTIQCQVDSQVTMMFWYRQQPGQSLTLIATANQGSEATYESGFVIDKFPISRPNLTFSTLTVSNMSPEDSSIYLCSVVTGRLEAFFGQGTRLTVV.

The J gene is TRBJ1-4, the V gene TRBV10-2; TRBD1 aligns across 8 bases. CDR3 length: 12 residues. CDR1 and CDR2 from the germline V gene are WSHSY and SAAADI. Unmatched junction bases numbered 13, after V lost 10 bases and J lost 15 bases. The CDR3 sequence: CATWALGQGVFF. The DNA of the CDR3 is TGCGCCACCTGGGCGCTCGGACAGGGCGTGTTTTTT.

This clonotype was found many times. The V and J genes are TRBV3-1 and TRBJ1-1; 8 bases map to TRBD1. CDR1 is LGHDT, CDR2 YNNKEL, per germline (reference sequence). This CDR3 spans 14 amino acids. After removal of 4 bases from V and 14 bases from J, the junction contained 15 bases not matched to a gene. The CDR3 sequence is CASSPQDRAKGEFF. CDR3 bases: TGTGCCAGCAGCCCCCAGGACAGGGCGAAAGGGGAGTTCTTT.

Points on this clonotype: This could be a read error, since a much larger clone is one nucleotide away. The DNA is left out, because the CDR3 cannot be placed on it with certainty; the CDR3 is given as TCRdb lists it. The V call is TRBV20-1, the J call TRBJ1-6; TRBD1 is the table's D call and was not checked against the DNA. The CDR3 is 15 amino acids in total, end residues counted. Germline CDR1 is DFQATT and CDR2 is SNEGSKA (reference sequence). CDR3 sequence: CSARVAGGSNSPPHF.

The CDR3 nucleotides read TGTGCCAGCAGCCACCCAGCGGGGGGGCCAGATACGCAGTATTTT. Translating it yields CASSHPAGGPDTQYF. The chain joins TRBV4-2 to TRBJ2-3, with 10 bases lining up with TRBD2. After removal of 3 bases from V and 4 bases from J, the junction contained 4 bases not matched to a gene. The CDR3 covers 15 residues. Germline V gene sequence: CDR1 LGHNA, CDR2 YNFKEQ.

This clonotype was seen many times. The J gene is TRBJ2-1, the V gene TRBV30; D tentatively fits TRBD1 or TRBD2 (5 bases each). The germline V gene encodes CDR1 GTSNPN and CDR2 SVGIG (reference sequence). This CDR3 has 14 amino acids. V lost 4 bases, J lost 1 base, and 11 bases lay in between. The CDR3: CAWTRGESYNEQFF. The CDR3 DNA sequence: TGTGCCTGGACCCGGGGCGAATCCTACAATGAGCAGTTCTTC.

This clonotype came up many times. V and J are TRBV18 and TRBJ2-7; 8 bases line up with TRBD2. This CDR3 has 14 amino acids. V shed 6 bases and J 3 bases; nucleotides not matched to a gene: 7. Germline assignment: CDR1 KGHSH and CDR2 LQKENI. The CDR3 here is CASSSNGRDYEQYF. CDR3 DNA sequence: TGTGCCAGCTCTTCAAACGGGAGGGACTACGAGCAGTACTTC.

This clonotype was seen many times. The chain is built from TRBV5-1 and TRBJ2-1; D ambiguous. CDR1 is SGHRS and CDR2 is YFSETQ in the germline V gene. The CDR3 extends over 15 amino acids. Trimming took 2 bases from V and 4 from J, leaving 13 bases between them. CDR3 amino acids: CASSFSDQIYNEQFF. The CDR3 region has the DNA TGCGCCAGCAGCTTCAGCGACCAGATATACAATGAGCAGTTCTTC.

The chain couples TRBV11-2 to TRBJ2-5; TRBD2 aligns across 7 bases. The CDR3 runs 16 residues. Germline assignment: CDR1 SGHAT and CDR2 FQNNGV. Unmatched junction bases numbered 11, after V lost 5 bases and J lost 2 bases. The CDR3 region is CASSPLLTRGQETQYF. The CDR3 coding sequence is TGTGCCAGCAGCCCACTCCTGACGCGGGGGCAAGAGACCCAGTACTTC.

This clonotype was detected only a few times. The genes are TRBV6-1 and TRBJ1-1, with 7 nucleotides matching TRBD1. The CDR3 spans 17 residues. Germline CDR1 reads MNHNS; CDR2 reads SASEGT. With 2 bases clipped from V and 6 bases from J, the junction kept 15 bases outside the gene matches. CDR3 nucleotide sequence: TGTGCCAGCAGTGAAACGGGACAGCCGCTCACGGTCCCTGAAGCTTTCTTT. Translation: CASSETGQPLTVPEAFF.

This clonotype occurred a few times. This chain joins TRBV6-1 and TRBJ1-5; D gene unclear. Germline values: CDR1 MNHNS, CDR2 SASEGT. The V end was cut by 6 bases, the J end by 4 bases, with 22 bases between. The CDR3 has 17 residues. The CDR3 coding sequence is TGTGCCAGCAGCCGAATCTCGACTTCGAAGGGTAATCAGCCCCAGCATTTT. This codes for CASSRISTSKGNQPQHF.